This T cell receptor beta chain is from a study of Ad26.COV2.S vaccination and SARS-CoV-2 variants. CDR1 and CDR2 from the germline V gene are SGHTA and FQGNSA. Trimming pared 2 bases from V and 4 bases from J, leaving 11 bases between. The CDR3 has 15 residues. Documented treatment: approximately 18 received Ad26.COV2.S at low or high dose, single or two shots; several received placebo; per-sample allocation not given. The samples were gathered on day 63 after the first injection of vaccine or placebo. Some clones are missing from TCRdb's copy, which holds only in-frame ones; the method was immunoSEQ multiplex PCR. The sample consists of more than 400,000 clones, 90% of them appearing once.

This chain joins TRBV7-2 and TRBJ2-2; D is unclear. The TCR sequence derives from a person between 18 and 65 years old who received the Ad26.COV2.S COVID-19 vaccine or a placebo. The input for sequencing was peripheral blood, taken in a trial of Ad26.COV2.S vaccine versus placebo. CDR3: CASSLRPDSTGELFF. The DNA for the CDR3 is TGTGCCAGCAGCTTACGCCCTGATAGCACCGGGGAGCTGTTTTTT.